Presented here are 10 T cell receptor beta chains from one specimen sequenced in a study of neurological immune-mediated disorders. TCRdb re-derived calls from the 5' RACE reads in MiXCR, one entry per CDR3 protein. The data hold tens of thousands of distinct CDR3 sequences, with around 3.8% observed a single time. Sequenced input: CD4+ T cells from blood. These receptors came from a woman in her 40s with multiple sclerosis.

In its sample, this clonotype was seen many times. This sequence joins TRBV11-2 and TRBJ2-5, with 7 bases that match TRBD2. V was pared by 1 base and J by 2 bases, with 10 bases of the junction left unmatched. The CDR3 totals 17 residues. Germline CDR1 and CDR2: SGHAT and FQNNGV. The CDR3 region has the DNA TGTGCCAGCAGCTTAGGCCGCGGGGGTGTGGGACAAGAGACCCAGTACTTC. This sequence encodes CASSLGRGGVGQETQYF.

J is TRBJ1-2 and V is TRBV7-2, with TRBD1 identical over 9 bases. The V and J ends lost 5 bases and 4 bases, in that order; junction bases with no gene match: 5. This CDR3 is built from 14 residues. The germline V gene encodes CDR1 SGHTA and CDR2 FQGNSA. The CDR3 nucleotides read TGTGCCAGCAGCACGACAGGGGGAAGCTATGGCTACACCTTC. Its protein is CASSTTGGSYGYTF.

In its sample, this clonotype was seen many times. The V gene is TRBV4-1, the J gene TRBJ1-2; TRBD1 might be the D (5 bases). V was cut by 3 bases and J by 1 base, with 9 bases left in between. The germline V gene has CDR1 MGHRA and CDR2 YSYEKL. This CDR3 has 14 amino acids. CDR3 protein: CASSQGRINYGYTF. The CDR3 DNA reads TGCGCCAGCAGCCAGGGACGGATTAACTATGGCTACACCTTC.

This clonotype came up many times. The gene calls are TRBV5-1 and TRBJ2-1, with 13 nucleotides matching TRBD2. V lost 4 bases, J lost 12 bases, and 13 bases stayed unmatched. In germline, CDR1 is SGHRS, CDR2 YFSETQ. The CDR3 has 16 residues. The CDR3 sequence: CASSAGLAGDLGWQFF. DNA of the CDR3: TGCGCCAGCAGCGCTGGACTAGCGGGGGACCTCGGATGGCAGTTCTTC.

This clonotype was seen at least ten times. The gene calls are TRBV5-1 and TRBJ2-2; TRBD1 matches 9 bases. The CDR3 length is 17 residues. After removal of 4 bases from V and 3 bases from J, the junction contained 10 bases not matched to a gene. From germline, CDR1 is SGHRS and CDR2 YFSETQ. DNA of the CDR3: TGCGCCAGCAGCGTCTATACAGGGGGCGTGTACACCGGGGAGCTGTTTTTT. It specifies CASSVYTGGVYTGELFF.

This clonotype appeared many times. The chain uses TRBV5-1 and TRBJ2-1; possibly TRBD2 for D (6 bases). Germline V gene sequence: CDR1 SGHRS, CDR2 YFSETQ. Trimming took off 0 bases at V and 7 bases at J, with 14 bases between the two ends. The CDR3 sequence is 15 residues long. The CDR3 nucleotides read TGCGCCAGCAGCTTGGTAGACCCTGGGGGGAATGAGCAGTTCTTC. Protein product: CASSLVDPGGNEQFF.

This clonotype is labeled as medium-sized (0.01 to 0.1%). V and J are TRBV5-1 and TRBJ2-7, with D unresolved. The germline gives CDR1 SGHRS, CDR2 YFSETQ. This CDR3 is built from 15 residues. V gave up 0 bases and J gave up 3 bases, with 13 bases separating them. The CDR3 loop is CASSLDGVANYEQYF. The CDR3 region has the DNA TGCGCCAGCAGCTTGGATGGGGTTGCGAACTACGAGCAGTACTTC.

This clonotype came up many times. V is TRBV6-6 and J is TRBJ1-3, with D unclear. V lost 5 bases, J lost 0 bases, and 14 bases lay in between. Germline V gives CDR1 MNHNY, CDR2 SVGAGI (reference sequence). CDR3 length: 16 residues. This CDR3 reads CASSGFRRSSGNTIYF. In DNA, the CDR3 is TGTGCCAGCAGTGGATTTCGCCGGAGCTCTGGAAACACCATATATTTT.

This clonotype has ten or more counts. CDR3 nucleotide sequence: TGTGCCAGCAGTTGGGGGGCCATGAACACTGAAGCTTTCTTT. Translation: CASSWGAMNTEAFF. The chain uses TRBV12-3 or TRBV12-4 and TRBJ1-1; D is perhaps TRBD1 (6 bases). The CDR3 runs 14 residues. V was pared by 4 bases and J by 0 bases, with 9 bases between.

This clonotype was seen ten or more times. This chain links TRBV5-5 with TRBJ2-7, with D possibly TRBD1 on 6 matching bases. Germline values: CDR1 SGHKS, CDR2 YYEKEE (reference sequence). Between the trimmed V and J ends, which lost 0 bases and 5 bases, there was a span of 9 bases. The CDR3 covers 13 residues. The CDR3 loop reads CASSLGGRDEQYF. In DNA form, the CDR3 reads TGTGCCAGCAGCTTGGGGGGGCGGGACGAGCAGTACTTC. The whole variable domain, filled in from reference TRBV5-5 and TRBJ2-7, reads DAGVTQSPTHLIKTRGQQVTLRCSPISGHKSVSWYQQVLGQGPQFIFQYYEKEERGRGNFPDRFSARQFPNYSSELNVNALLLGDSALYLCASSLGGRDEQYFGPGTRLTVT.